The clone carrying this TCR beta chain was recorded many times. The antigen is undetermined. CDR1 is MGHRA and CDR2 is YSYEKL in the germline V gene. The CDR3 covers 14 residues. Trimming took 0 bases from V and 4 from J, leaving 9 bases between them. This entry is derived from a study of T cells in Graves' hyperthyroidism and ophthalmopathy. Not enrolled were patients with uncontrolled infection, other autoimmune disease, pregnancy or lactation. Template material for amplifying TCR beta CDR3 regions consisted of RNA transcripts. HTBI primers were used for first-round RT-PCR of the TCR CDR3. TCRdb redid the calling of the multiplex PCR reads with MiXCR, one entry per CDR3 protein. The sample lists roughly 500,000 distinct CDR3 sequences, under 25% occurring once. General study results and limits: Ophthalmopathy cases were set apart from stable hyperthyroidism by a 13 V-J model.

The V and J genes are TRBV4-1 and TRBJ2-5; D remains unclear. Sequenced material: blood. This receptor was identified in a woman in her 70s with Graves' ophthalmopathy. The CDR3 is CASSQERVGETQYF. The CDR3 DNA reads as TGCGCCAGCAGCCAAGAAAGGGTGGGAGAGACCCAGTACTTC.